This entry describes one TCR beta chain. Antigen: not known. The repertoire was sequenced with immunoSEQ multiplex PCR; TCRdb's copy has only in-frame clones and lacks some. In the table there are 150,000 to 180,000 clones, about 86% of which are singletons. J gave up 4 bases and V 1 base, and 10 bases lay outside the gene matches. This CDR3 contains 15 residues. Germline V CDR1 and CDR2: SQVTM, ANQGSEA. This sample is drawn from a study of cytomegalovirus exposure and HLA in healthy donors. Findings of the study overall: The classifier reportedly diagnosed cytomegalovirus status with high sensitivity and specificity.

These donors were members of the approximately 110-subject validation cohort, a group separate from the roughly 670-subject first cohort. The V call is TRBV29-1, the J call TRBJ2-7, with 7 nucleotides matching TRBD2. This TCR came from a human donor in good health. Sequencing was done on a sample of PBMCs. The DNA of the CDR3 is TGCAGCGTTGAAGGTGCGGGGGATCACTTATACGAGCAGTACTTC. Protein: CSVEGAGDHLYEQYF.